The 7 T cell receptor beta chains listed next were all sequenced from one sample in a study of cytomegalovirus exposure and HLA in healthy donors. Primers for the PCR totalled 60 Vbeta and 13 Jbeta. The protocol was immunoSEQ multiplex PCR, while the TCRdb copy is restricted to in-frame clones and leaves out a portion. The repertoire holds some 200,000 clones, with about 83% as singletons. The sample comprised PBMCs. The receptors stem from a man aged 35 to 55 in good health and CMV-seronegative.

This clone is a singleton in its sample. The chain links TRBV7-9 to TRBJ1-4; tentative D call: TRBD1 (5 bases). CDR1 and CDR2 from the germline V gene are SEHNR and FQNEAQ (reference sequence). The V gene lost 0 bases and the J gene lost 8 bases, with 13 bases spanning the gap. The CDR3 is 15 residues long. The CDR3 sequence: CASSLAGPRGEKLFF. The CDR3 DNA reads TGTGCCAGCAGCTTAGCTGGGCCCCGGGGGGAAAAACTGTTTTTT. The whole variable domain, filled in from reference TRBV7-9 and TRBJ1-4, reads DTGVSQNPRHKITKRGQNVTFRCDPISEHNRLYWYRQTLGQGPEFLTYFQNEAQLEKSRLLSDRFSAERPKGSFSTLEIQRTEQGDSAMYLCASSLAGPRGEKLFFGSGTQLSVL.

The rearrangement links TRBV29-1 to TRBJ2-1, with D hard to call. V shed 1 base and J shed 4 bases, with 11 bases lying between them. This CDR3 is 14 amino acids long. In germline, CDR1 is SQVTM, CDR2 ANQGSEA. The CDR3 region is CSVEGIEVYNEQFF. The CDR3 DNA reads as TGCAGCGTTGAAGGAATAGAGGTATACAATGAGCAGTTCTTC.

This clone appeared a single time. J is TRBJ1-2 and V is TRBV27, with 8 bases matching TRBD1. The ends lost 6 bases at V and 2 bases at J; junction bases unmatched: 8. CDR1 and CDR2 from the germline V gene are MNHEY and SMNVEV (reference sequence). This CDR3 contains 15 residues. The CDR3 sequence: CASSPTGGGNYGYTF. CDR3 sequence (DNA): TGTGCCAGCAGCCCCACAGGGGGGGGAAACTATGGCTACACCTTC.

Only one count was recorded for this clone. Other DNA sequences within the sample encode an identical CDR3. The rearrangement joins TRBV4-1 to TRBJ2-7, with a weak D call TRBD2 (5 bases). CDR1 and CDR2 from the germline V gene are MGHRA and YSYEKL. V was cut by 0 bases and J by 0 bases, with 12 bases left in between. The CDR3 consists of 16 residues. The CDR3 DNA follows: TGCGCCAGCAGCCAAGACCCTAGCTCTTTCTCCTACGAGCAGTACTTC. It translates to CASSQDPSSFSYEQYF.

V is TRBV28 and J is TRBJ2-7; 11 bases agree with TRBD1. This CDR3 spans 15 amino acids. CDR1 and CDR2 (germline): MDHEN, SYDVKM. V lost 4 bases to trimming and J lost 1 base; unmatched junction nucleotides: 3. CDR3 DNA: TGTGCCAGCAGTTATGGACAGGGGGCTTCCTACGAGCAGTACTTC. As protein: CASSYGQGASYEQYF.

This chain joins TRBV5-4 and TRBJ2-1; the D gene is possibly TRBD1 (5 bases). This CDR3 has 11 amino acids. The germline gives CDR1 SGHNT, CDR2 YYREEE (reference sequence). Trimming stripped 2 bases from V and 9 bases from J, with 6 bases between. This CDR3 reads CASSLGVEQFF. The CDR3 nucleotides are TGTGCCAGCAGCTTAGGGGTTGAGCAGTTCTTC.

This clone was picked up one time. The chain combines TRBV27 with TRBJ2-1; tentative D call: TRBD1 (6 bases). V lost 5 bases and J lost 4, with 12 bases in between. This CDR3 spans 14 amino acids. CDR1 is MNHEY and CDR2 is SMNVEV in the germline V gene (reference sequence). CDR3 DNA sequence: TGTGCCAGCAGTCCAGGACAGCCTTACAATGAGCAGTTCTTC. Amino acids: CASSPGQPYNEQFF.